The clone carrying this T cell receptor beta chain has a count of ten or more. This record comes from a study of T cells after yellow fever vaccination. Study overall: For low cell numbers, libraries were made with SMART-Seq v4 Ultra Low Input. Overall study results and limits: Clones that expanded after primary vaccination mostly reappeared after the booster (less than 98% CD4, about 89% CD8).

TCRdb re-analysed the 5' RACE reads in MiXCR, keeping a single row per CDR3 protein. The sample lists 35,000 to 55,000 distinct CDR3 sequences, 5% to 8% seen once, with 10% in the top ten. The CDR3 sequence is 15 residues long. Germline V gene lookup returns CDR1 SGHVS and CDR2 FQNEAQ. With 1 base removed from V and 6 bases from J, the gap between germline ends came to 16 bases. The sequence derives from a man aged 25-45 years who received the YFV17D yellow fever vaccine. The chain couples TRBV7-8 to TRBJ2-7; D is possibly TRBD2 (6 bases). The sample consisted of PBMCs, either bulk or a sorted T-cell subset (CD4+, CD8+, memory, or dextramer-sorted; not recorded which), taken 45 days after the yellow fever booster vaccination. CDR3 DNA sequence: TGTGCCAGCAGCTTAGGACTAGTATCCGGATCCGAGCAGTACTTC. This translates into CASSLGLVSGSEQYF. Supplemented by reference TRBV7-8 and TRBJ2-7, the full variable domain reads GAGVSQSPRYKVAKRGQDVALRCDPISGHVSLFWYQQALGQGPEFLTYFQNEAQLDKSGLPSDRFFAERPEGSVSTLKIQRTQQEDSAVYLCASSLGLVSGSEQYFGPGTRLTVT.